A selection of T cell receptor beta chains follows, all from one sample in a study of blood T cell repertoires in COVID-19. Measured with immunoSEQ multiplex PCR; TCRdb has only the in-frame clones, and not every one. The table lists about 150,000 clones, approximately 89% of them singletons, with around 1.5% in the top ten. Sequenced material: peripheral blood. Receptors were obtained from a human donor in a cohort sampled during active COVID-19. Both conserved end residues are part of each CDR3.

V gene	J gene	CDR3 protein
TRBV3-1/TRBV3-2	TRBJ1-4	CASSQVLGTGDEKLFF
TRBV7-2	TRBJ1-2	CASSLGGQGASNYGYTF
TRBV7-9	TRBJ2-7	CASRQGTYEQYF
TRBV27	TRBJ2-5	CASSFLAGETQYF
TRBV2	TRBJ2-7	CASGTYEQYF
TRBV7-3	TRBJ1-1	CASSLNPGTGAFF
TRBV21-1	TRBJ1-6	CPRQEWPYNSPLHF
TRBV5-4	TRBJ1-2	CASSAGTGPPNYGYTF
TRBV5-8	TRBJ1-1	CASSLRGPQNTEAFF
TRBV4-1	TRBJ2-2	CASSQDGRTGELFF
TRBV6-4	TRBJ1-2	CASSDWQGYGYTF
TRBV20-1	TRBJ1-2	CSAKTTGAHTF
TRBV2	TRBJ2-5	CASRSVGQGVLETQYF
TRBV7-2	TRBJ2-6	CASSLILFGANVLTF
TRBV4-3	TRBJ2-6	CASSHTGVSGANVLTF
TRBV12-1	TRBJ1-3	CASEESSGNTIYF
TRBV9	TRBJ2-6	CASSVGVQGSSGANVLTF
TRBV4-1	TRBJ1-1	CASSQDLMNTEAFF
TRBV5-1	TRBJ1-2	CASSYTENYGYTF
TRBV7-3	TRBJ2-3	CASALAGGSTDTQYF
TRBV2	TRBJ1-1	CASSGGQGNTEAFF
TRBV7-2	TRBJ1-6	CASSVGRSRGYNSPLHF
TRBV5-1	TRBJ2-7	CASREGAIQGEQYF
TRBV21-1	TRBJ1-1	CASSPWTEAFF